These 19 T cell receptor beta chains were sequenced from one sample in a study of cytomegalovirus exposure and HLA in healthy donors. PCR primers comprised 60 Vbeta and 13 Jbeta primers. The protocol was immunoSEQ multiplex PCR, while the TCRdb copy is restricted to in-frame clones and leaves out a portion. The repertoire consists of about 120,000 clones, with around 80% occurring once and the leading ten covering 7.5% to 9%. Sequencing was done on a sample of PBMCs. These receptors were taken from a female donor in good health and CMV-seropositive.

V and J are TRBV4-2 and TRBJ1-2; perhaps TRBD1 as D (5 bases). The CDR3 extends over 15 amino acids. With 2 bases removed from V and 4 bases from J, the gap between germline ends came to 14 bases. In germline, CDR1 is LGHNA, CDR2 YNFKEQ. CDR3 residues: CASSQRTGQVYGYTF. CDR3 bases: TGTGCCAGCAGCCAAAGAACTGGACAAGTCTATGGCTACACCTTC.

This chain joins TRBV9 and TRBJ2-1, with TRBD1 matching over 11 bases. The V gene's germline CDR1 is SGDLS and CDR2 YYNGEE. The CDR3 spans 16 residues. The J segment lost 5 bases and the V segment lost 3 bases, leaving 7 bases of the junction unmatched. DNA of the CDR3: TGTGCCAGCAGCGCCCGGACAGGGGGCGCCGACAATGAGCAGTTCTTC. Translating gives CASSARTGGADNEQFF.

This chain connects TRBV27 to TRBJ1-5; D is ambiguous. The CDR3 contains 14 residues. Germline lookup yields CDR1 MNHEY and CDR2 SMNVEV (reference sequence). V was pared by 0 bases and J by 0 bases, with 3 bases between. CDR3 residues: CASSLSYSNQPQHF. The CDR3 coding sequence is TGTGCCAGCAGTTTATCGTATAGCAATCAGCCCCAGCATTTT.

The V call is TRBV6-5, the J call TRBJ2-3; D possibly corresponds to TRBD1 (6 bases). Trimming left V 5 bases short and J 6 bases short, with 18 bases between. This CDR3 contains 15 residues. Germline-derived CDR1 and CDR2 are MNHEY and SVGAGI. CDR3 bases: TGTGCCAGCAGTCGCGGACAGCGCGGCGTGGATACGCAGTATTTT. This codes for CASSRGQRGVDTQYF.

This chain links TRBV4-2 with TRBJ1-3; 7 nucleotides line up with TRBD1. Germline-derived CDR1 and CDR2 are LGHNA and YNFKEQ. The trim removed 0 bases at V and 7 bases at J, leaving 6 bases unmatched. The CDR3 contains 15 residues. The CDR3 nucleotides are TGTGCCAGCAGCCAAGATCGGACAGGTGGTAACACCATATATTTT. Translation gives CASSQDRTGGNTIYF.

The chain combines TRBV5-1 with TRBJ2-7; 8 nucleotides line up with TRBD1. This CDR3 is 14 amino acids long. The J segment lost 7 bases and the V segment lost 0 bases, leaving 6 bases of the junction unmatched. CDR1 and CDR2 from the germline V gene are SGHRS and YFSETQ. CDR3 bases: TGCGCCAGCAGCTTGGGACAGGGGCGCTGGGAGCAGTACTTC. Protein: CASSLGQGRWEQYF.

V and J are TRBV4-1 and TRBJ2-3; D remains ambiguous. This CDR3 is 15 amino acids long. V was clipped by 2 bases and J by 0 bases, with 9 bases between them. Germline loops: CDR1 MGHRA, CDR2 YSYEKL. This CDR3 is CASSQSPTSTDTQYF. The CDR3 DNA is TGCGCCAGCAGCCAAAGCCCTACTAGCACAGATACGCAGTATTTT.

This CDR3 reads CASSFGRGTTDTQYF. CDR3 coding DNA: TGTGCCAGCAGCTTTGGCCGGGGGACCACAGATACGCAGTATTTT. This sequence joins TRBV5-6 and TRBJ2-3, with D maybe TRBD2 (6 bases). V lost 2 bases to trimming and J lost 2 bases, with 12 bases between them. The V gene's germline CDR1 is SGHDT and CDR2 YYEEEE. This CDR3 has 15 amino acids.

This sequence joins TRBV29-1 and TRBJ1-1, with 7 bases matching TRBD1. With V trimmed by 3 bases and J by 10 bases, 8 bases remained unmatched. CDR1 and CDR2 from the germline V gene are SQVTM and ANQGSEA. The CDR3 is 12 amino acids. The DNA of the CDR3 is TGCAGCGTTGAGAGGGACAGAGGTGGAGCTTTCTTT. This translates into CSVERDRGGAFF.

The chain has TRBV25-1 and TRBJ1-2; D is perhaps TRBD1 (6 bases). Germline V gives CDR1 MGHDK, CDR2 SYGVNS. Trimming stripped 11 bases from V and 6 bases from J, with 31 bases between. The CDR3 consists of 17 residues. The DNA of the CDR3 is TGTGCCGCAGGGGAGGGGACATCCTCTGAACTTAGGGATGGCTACACCTTC. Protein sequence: CAAGEGTSSELRDGYTF.

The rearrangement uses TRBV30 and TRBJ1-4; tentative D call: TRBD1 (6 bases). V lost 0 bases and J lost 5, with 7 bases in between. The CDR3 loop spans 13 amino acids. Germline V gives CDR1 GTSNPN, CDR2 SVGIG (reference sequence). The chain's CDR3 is CAWSVQGNEKLFF. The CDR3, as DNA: TGTGCCTGGAGTGTACAGGGAAATGAAAAACTGTTTTTT.

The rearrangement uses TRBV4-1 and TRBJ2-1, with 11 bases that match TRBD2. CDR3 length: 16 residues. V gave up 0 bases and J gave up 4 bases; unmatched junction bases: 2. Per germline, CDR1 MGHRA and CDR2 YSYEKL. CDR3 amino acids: CASSQDGTSGYNEQFF. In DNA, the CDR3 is TGCGCCAGCAGCCAAGATGGGACTAGCGGTTACAATGAGCAGTTCTTC.

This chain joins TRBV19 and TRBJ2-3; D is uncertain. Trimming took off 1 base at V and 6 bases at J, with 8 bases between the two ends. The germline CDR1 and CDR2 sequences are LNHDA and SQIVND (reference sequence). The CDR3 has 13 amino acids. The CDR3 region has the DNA TGTGCCAGTAGTATAGCCGGAGCCGATACGCAGTATTTT. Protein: CASSIAGADTQYF.

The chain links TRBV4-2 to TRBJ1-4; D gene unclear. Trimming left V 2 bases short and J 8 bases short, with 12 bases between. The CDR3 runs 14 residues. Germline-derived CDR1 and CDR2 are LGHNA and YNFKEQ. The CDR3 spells CASSQFLSGEKLFF. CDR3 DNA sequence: TGTGCCAGCAGCCAATTCCTCTCGGGAGAAAAACTGTTTTTT.

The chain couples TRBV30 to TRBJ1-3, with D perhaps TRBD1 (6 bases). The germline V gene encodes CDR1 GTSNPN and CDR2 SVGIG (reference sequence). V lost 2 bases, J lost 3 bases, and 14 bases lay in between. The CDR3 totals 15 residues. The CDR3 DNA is TGTGCCTGGAGTCCCCCCGGGACACATGGAAACACCATATATTTT. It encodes CAWSPPGTHGNTIYF. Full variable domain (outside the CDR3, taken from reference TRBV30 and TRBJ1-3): SQTIHQWPATLVQPVGSPLSLECTVEGTSNPNLYWYRQAAGRGLQLLFYSVGIGQISSEVPQNLSASRPQDRQFILSSKKLLLSDSGFYLCAWSPPGTHGNTIYFGEGSWLTVV.

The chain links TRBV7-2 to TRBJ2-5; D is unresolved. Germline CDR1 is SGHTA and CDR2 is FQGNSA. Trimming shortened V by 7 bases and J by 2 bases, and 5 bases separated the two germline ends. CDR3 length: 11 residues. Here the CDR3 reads CASTGQETQYF. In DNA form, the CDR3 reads TGTGCCAGCACGGGTCAAGAGACCCAGTACTTC. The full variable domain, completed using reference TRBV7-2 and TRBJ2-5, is GAGVSQSPSNKVTEKGKDVELRCDPISGHTALYWYRQSLGQGLEFLIYFQGNSAPDKSGLPSDRFSAERTGGSVSTLTIQRTQQEDSAVYLCASTGQETQYFGPGTRLLVL.

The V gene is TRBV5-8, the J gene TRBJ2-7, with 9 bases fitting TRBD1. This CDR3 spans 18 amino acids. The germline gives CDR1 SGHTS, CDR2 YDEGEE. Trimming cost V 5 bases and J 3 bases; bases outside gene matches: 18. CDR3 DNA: TGTGCCAGCAGGTATCCCCCGGGTGAGACAGGGGGGAGCTACGAGCAGTACTTC. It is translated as CASRYPPGETGGSYEQYF.

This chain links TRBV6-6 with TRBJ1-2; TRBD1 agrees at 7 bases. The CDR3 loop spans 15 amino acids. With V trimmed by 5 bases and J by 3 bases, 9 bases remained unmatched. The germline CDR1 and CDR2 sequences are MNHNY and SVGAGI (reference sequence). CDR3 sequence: CASSNRQGLDYGYTF. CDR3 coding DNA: TGTGCCAGCAGTAACAGACAGGGTTTAGACTATGGCTACACCTTC.

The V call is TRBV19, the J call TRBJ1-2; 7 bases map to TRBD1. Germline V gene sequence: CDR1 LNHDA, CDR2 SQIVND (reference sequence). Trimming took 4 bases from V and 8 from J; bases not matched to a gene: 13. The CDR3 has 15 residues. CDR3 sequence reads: CASSKNRGQTGGYTF. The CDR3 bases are TGTGCCAGTAGTAAGAATCGGGGACAGACCGGAGGCTACACCTTC.